This T cell receptor beta chain emerged from a study of blood T cell repertoires in COVID-19. Background on the study: Sites across the United States, Italy and Spain contributed samples from acute and convalescent COVID-19. PBMCs, B-cell-depleted T cells, or T cells provided the cDNA or gDNA that made up the material.

Germline CDR1 reads WNHNN; CDR2 reads SYGVQD (reference sequence). This CDR3 is built from 19 residues. V trimming: 4 bases; J trimming: 6 bases; junction bases outside the gene matches: 14. Original analysis: Reference gene primers were amplified, and this amplification served to estimate nucleated cell counts. Assay: immunoSEQ multiplex PCR; the TCRdb copy retains only in-frame clones and omits some. Clonal size and the V and J genes are those of that table, whereas D and trimming came from the DNA. The sample carries roughly 290,000 clones, approximately 83% recorded once. The TCR comes from a woman under 40 who had recovered from COVID-19. This chain uses TRBV10-1 with TRBJ2-1; the match to TRBD2 covers 14 bases. Sequencing used peripheral blood. This CDR3 reads CASSGTTRTSGGNGNEQFF. The DNA for the CDR3 is TGCGCCAGCAGTGGAACCACCAGGACTAGCGGGGGGAATGGCAATGAGCAGTTCTTC.